This T cell receptor beta chain derives from a study of T cell clonality in common variable immunodeficiency. Study-wide points: Repertoire-complication correlations in CVID were limited by patient heterogeneity. Reportedly, TCR beta sequences from common variable immunodeficiency showed fewer deletions and N-nucleotide insertions. Compared with healthy controls, CVID subjects showed increased TCRbeta clonality, mostly in about a third. Compared with controls, CVID subjects had fewer shared TCRbeta clones.

CDR3 size: 16 residues. Trimming removed 5 bases from V and 3 bases from J, with 17 bases in between. In germline, CDR1 is SGHVS, CDR2 FNYEAQ. Profiling relied on immunoSEQ multiplex PCR, and the TCRdb table lists in-frame clones only, not all of them. Listed here are about 19,000 clones without any singletons, the top ten holding around a quarter. This clone was found a few times. Its antigen is not known. The CDR3 goes on 3 residues after the read ends, and that part is filled in from the germline J gene. The material sequenced was peripheral blood mononuclear cells. This receptor was taken from a human donor with common variable immunodeficiency. The V and J genes are TRBV7-6 and TRBJ2-1; D possibly corresponds to TRBD2 (5 bases). CDR3: CASSHLANPFYNEQFF. CDR3 DNA (partial): TGTGCCAGCAGCCATCTAGCAAACCCCTTCTACAATGAG.